This TCR beta chain was profiled in a study of molecular identifiers for immune sequencing clone quantification. In the study overall: Replicates partitioned RNA from about 20,000 or 100,000 naive CD8 cells into five parts, sequencing four.

This clonotype was counted at least ten times. Antigen specificity is unknown. Findings and caveats of the study: Clones that had above 20 RNA copies took up over 97% of effector molecules but under 1% in naive cells.

The authors built bulk TCR libraries by previously described methods with listed TCR primers. TCRdb recomputed calls from the PCR reads with MiXCR, one row per CDR3 protein. The sample has about 640,000 distinct CDR3 sequences, 15% to 20% seen once; the top ten hold about 0.9%. This receptor was identified in a human donor in good health. Some libraries in this study had Jurkat cell RNA spiked in. Sequencing used naive CD8+ T cells from blood, with Jurkat cell RNA spiked in. Subset of the sample: FACS-sorted CD8+CD4-CCR7+CD45RA+ naive T cells.

CDR3 nucleotide sequence: TGTGCCAGCAGCGCTAGCGGGGTCTTCGAGCAGTACTTC. It encodes CASSASGVFEQYF. The chain joins TRBV7-9 to TRBJ2-7; TRBD2 agrees at 9 bases. Germline CDR1 and CDR2: SEHNR and FQNEAQ (reference sequence). This CDR3 region has 13 residues. After removal of 5 bases from V and 6 bases from J, the junction contained 5 bases not matched to a gene.